The 27 T cell receptor beta chains listed next were all sequenced from one sample in a study of blood T cell repertoires in COVID-19. Sequencing used immunoSEQ multiplex PCR; TCRdb keeps in-frame clones, though not all of them. Here the sample spans some 260,000 clones, about 86% being singletons. Sequencing was done on a sample of PBMCs or T cells enriched from blood (not recorded which). The receptors originated from a man aged 30 to 39 with acute COVID-19.

This clone was counted between two and nine times. The V call is TRBV30, the J call TRBJ1-4, with 7 bases identical to TRBD1. Germline CDR1 is GTSNPN and CDR2 is SVGIG (reference sequence). V was pared by 4 bases and J by 8 bases, with 7 bases of the junction left unmatched. The CDR3 spans 13 residues. The CDR3 spells CAWNRGLPEKLFF. CDR3 in DNA: TGTGCCTGGAACAGGGGACTGCCCGAAAAACTGTTTTTT.

This clone was observed once. This chain links TRBV29-1 with TRBJ2-3; TRBD1 might be the D (6 bases). Trimming removed 8 bases from V and 0 bases from J, with 15 bases in between. Germline CDR1 and CDR2: SQVTM and ANQGSEA. CDR3 size: 14 residues. The CDR3 region is CSLRSGASTDTQYF. In DNA form, the CDR3 reads TGCAGCTTACGATCAGGGGCGAGCACAGATACGCAGTATTTT.

The genes are TRBV19 and TRBJ2-1; 10 bases agree with TRBD1. The CDR3 is 16 amino acids. The V gene's germline CDR1 is LNHDA and CDR2 SQIVND (reference sequence). V lost 3 bases to trimming and J lost 5 bases; unmatched junction nucleotides: 7. The CDR3, as DNA: TGTGCCAGTAGTATTAGGCGGACAGGGGGTAACAATGAGCAGTTCTTC. It is translated as CASSIRRTGGNNEQFF.

The chain uses TRBV10-3 and TRBJ2-1; 7 positions match TRBD1. The CDR3 covers 13 residues. Unmatched junction bases numbered 5, after V lost 10 bases and J lost 2 bases. Per germline, CDR1 ENHRY and CDR2 SYGVKD. The CDR3 here is CATGTEPYNEQFF. The CDR3 nucleotides read TGTGCCACCGGGACAGAGCCCTACAATGAGCAGTTCTTC.

This clone was observed a single time. The chain combines TRBV6-2 or TRBV6-3 with TRBJ2-3; tentative D call: TRBD2 (6 bases). The ends were cut back, 4 bases at V and 2 bases at J, with 10 bases in the middle. This CDR3 spans 14 amino acids. Germline CDR1 MNHEY, CDR2 SVGEGT. This CDR3 is CASSWGESTDTQYF. Written as DNA, the CDR3 is TGTGCCAGCAGTTGGGGGGAGTCCACAGATACGCAGTATTTT.

The chain recombines TRBV28 with TRBJ1-1; D gene uncertain. This CDR3 has 14 amino acids. Germline V gene lookup returns CDR1 MDHEN and CDR2 SYDVKM. V was pared by 7 bases and J by 1 base, with 13 bases between. The CDR3 protein is CASIQVYGNTEAFF. The CDR3 nucleotides read TGTGCCAGCATCCAGGTCTATGGGAACACTGAAGCTTTCTTT.

This clone was recorded only once. The chain links TRBV27 to TRBJ2-2, with 8 bases matching TRBD2. V was clipped by 7 bases and J by 6 bases; unmatched bases: 7. Germline V lookup: CDR1 MNHEY, CDR2 SMNVEV (reference sequence). The CDR3 is made up of 14 amino acids. The CDR3 here is CASIQRELAGELFF. Here the CDR3 DNA reads TGTGCCAGCATCCAGCGGGAGTTAGCCGGGGAGCTGTTTTTT.

The rearrangement uses TRBV28 and TRBJ1-1; 8 positions agree with TRBD1. The CDR3 runs to 15 residues. V lost 8 bases and J lost 3; bases outside the gene matches: 11. CDR1 is MDHEN and CDR2 is SYDVKM in the germline V gene. CDR3 nucleotide sequence: TGTGCCAGCGCTATAATAGGACAGGGCGACACTGAAGCTTTCTTT. Translating it yields CASAIIGQGDTEAFF. Using reference TRBV28 and TRBJ1-1 for the parts outside the CDR3, the full variable domain is DVKVTQSSRYLVKRTGEKVFLECVQDMDHENMFWYRQDPGLGLRLIYFSYDVKMKEKGDIPEGYSVSREKKERFSLILESASTNQTSMYLCASAIIGQGDTEAFFGQGTRLTVV.

V and J are TRBV28 and TRBJ1-2; perhaps TRBD1 as D (5 bases). This CDR3 has 13 amino acids. Germline CDR1 MDHEN, CDR2 SYDVKM. The ends were cut back, 6 bases at V and 7 bases at J, with 15 bases in the middle. Here the CDR3 reads CASSAAGFGGYTF. The CDR3 region has the DNA TGTGCCAGCAGCGCCGCAGGGTTCGGTGGCTACACCTTC.

The V and J genes are TRBV28 and TRBJ2-1, with D hard to call. The germline gives CDR1 MDHEN, CDR2 SYDVKM. V lost 4 bases and J lost 0, with 16 bases in between. CDR3 size: 17 residues. The CDR3 protein is CASSSTQARSSYNEQFF. In DNA, the CDR3 is TGTGCCAGCAGTTCAACGCAAGCCCGAAGCTCCTACAATGAGCAGTTCTTC. The full variable domain, with the rest looked up from reference TRBV28 and TRBJ2-1, is DVKVTQSSRYLVKRTGEKVFLECVQDMDHENMFWYRQDPGLGLRLIYFSYDVKMKEKGDIPEGYSVSREKKERFSLILESASTNQTSMYLCASSSTQARSSYNEQFFGPGTRLTVL.

The chain joins TRBV7-8 to TRBJ1-5; 8 bases are a match to TRBD1. V lost 5 bases to trimming and J lost 4 bases; unmatched junction nucleotides: 10. Germline-derived CDR1 and CDR2 are SGHVS and FQNEAQ. The CDR3 is made up of 16 amino acids. The CDR3 region has the DNA TGTGCCAGCAGCCCAAGGGGACAGGCGGTAAATCAGCCCCAGCATTTT. Translating gives CASSPRGQAVNQPQHF.

A note on this clone: Germline is not matched at one junction end, which may reflect a read error. V and J are TRBV5-1 and TRBJ2-5; 9 positions agree with TRBD2. The CDR3 runs 16 residues. Germline CDR1 and CDR2: SGHRS and YFSETQ. The CDR3 nucleotides are TGTGCCAGCAGCTTGGTGGGTGCGGGAGGGAGTGAGACCCAGTACTTC. Protein sequence: CASSLVGAGGSETQYF.

This chain uses TRBV7-8 with TRBJ1-5, with no clear D. Germline V CDR1 and CDR2: SGHVS, FQNEAQ. V lost 6 bases and J 1 base, leaving 13 bases between the germline ends. This CDR3 spans 15 amino acids. The CDR3 sequence: CASRLHGESNQPQHF. Written as DNA, the CDR3 is TGTGCCAGCAGACTTCATGGAGAGAGCAATCAGCCCCAGCATTTT.

The J gene is TRBJ2-3, the V gene TRBV9, with no clear D. V shed 3 bases and J shed 3 bases, with 17 bases lying between them. The CDR3 runs to 16 residues. Per the germline V gene, CDR1 is SGDLS and CDR2 is YYNGEE. The CDR3 loop is CASSATVGSLTDTQYF. Written as DNA, the CDR3 is TGTGCCAGCAGCGCTACTGTGGGCTCTCTTACAGATACGCAGTATTTT.

The chain combines TRBV15 with TRBJ1-2, with 9 bases fitting TRBD1. The CDR3 consists of 18 residues. Germline trimming cut 2 bases from V and 7 bases from J; bases unmatched to any gene: 17. Germline V CDR1 and CDR2: LNHNV, YYDKDF (reference sequence). CDR3 protein: CATSRPDGQGNASRGYTF. CDR3 coding DNA: TGTGCCACCAGCAGACCCGACGGACAGGGGAACGCCTCGCGTGGCTACACCTTC.

The chain uses TRBV19 and TRBJ2-4; the match to TRBD2 covers 8 bases. Trimming cost V 5 bases and J 1 base; bases outside gene matches: 10. Germline CDR1 and CDR2: LNHDA and SQIVND (reference sequence). This CDR3 has 17 residues. Here the CDR3 reads CASSPRPGLGAKNIQYF. The CDR3 DNA sequence: TGTGCCAGTAGTCCCCGACCGGGACTAGGTGCCAAAAACATTCAGTACTTC. The full variable domain, rest sourced from reference TRBV19 and TRBJ2-4, is DGGITQSPKYLFRKEGQNVTLSCEQNLNHDAMYWYRQDPGQGLRLIYYSQIVNDFQKGDIAEGYSVSREKKESFPLTVTSAQKNPTAFYLCASSPRPGLGAKNIQYFGAGTRLSVL.

V usage is TRBV7-9 and J usage is TRBJ1-6; TRBD1 matches at 8 bases. The CDR3 is 16 amino acids. The ends lost 1 base at V and 6 bases at J; junction bases unmatched: 5. CDR1 is SEHNR and CDR2 is FQNEAQ in the germline V gene (reference sequence). The CDR3 loop reads CASSLVRQGANSPLHF. CDR3 sequence (DNA): TGTGCCAGCAGCTTAGTGAGGCAGGGGGCTAATTCACCCCTCCACTTT. Based on the CDR3 plus reference TRBV7-9 and TRBJ1-6, the full variable domain is DTGVSQNPRHKITKRGQNVTFRCDPISEHNRLYWYRQTLGQGPEFLTYFQNEAQLEKSRLLSDRFSAERPKGSFSTLEIQRTEQGDSAMYLCASSLVRQGANSPLHFGNGTRLTVT.

The V call is TRBV5-1, the J call TRBJ1-1; unclear D gene. The CDR3 has 13 amino acids. Trimming removed 4 bases at V and 6 bases at J, with 13 bases between. Germline loops: CDR1 SGHRS, CDR2 YFSETQ. In nucleotides, the CDR3 is TGCGCCAGCAGCCCGCTGGGAGCCTCTGAAGCTTTCTTT. Its translation is CASSPLGASEAFF.

The rearrangement uses TRBV7-6 and TRBJ1-3; D gene uncertain. V was trimmed by 1 base and J by 2 bases, leaving 12 bases between them. The CDR3 runs to 16 residues. CDR1 is SGHVS, CDR2 FNYEAQ, per germline. The CDR3, as DNA: TGTGCCAGCAGCTTAGGAGCAGGACTGGCTGGAAACACCATATATTTT. Amino acid sequence: CASSLGAGLAGNTIYF.

In DNA, the CDR3 is TGCGCCAGCAGTCAACTTTACACAGATACGCAGTATTTT. Translated: CASSQLYTDTQYF. The chain combines TRBV10-1 with TRBJ2-3; D not certain. The germline V gene has CDR1 WNHNN and CDR2 SYGVQD (reference sequence). The length of the CDR3 is 13 residues. V was trimmed by 5 bases and J by 2 bases, leaving 8 bases between them.

The chain couples TRBV25-1 to TRBJ2-1, with TRBD2 matching over 11 bases. The CDR3 consists of 13 residues. CDR1 and CDR2 from the germline V gene are MGHDK and SYGVNS. CDR3 DNA sequence: TGTGCGGCCGAGGCTAGCGGGAGGAATGAGCAGTTCTTC. Protein product: CAAEASGRNEQFF.

The rearrangement uses TRBV4-3 and TRBJ2-6; D remains unclear. This CDR3 has 17 amino acids. CDR1 and CDR2 from the germline V gene are LGHNA and YSLEER. V shed 0 bases and J shed 0 bases, with 9 bases lying between them. The CDR3 DNA follows: TGCGCCAGCAGCCAAGATCTAGGTTTCTCTGGGGCCAACGTCCTGACTTTC. Protein: CASSQDLGFSGANVLTF.

This clone was counted a few times. The chain employs TRBV13 and TRBJ2-3; the match to TRBD1 covers 7 bases. The junction had 6 bases not matched to a gene; V was cut back by 6 bases and J by 9 bases. CDR1 is PRHDT, CDR2 FYEKMQ, per germline (reference sequence). This CDR3 spans 12 amino acids. The CDR3 spells CASSYRDSTQYF. The CDR3 coding sequence is TGTGCCAGCAGTTACCGGGACAGCACGCAGTATTTT. Full variable domain (outside the CDR3, taken from reference TRBV13 and TRBJ2-3): AAGVIQSPRHLIKEKRETATLKCYPIPRHDTVYWYQQGPGQDPQFLISFYEKMQSDKGSIPDRFSAQQFSDYHSELNMSSLELGDSALYFCASSYRDSTQYFGPGTRLTVL.

This clone was seen only once. The chain has TRBV13 and TRBJ1-1; no clear D. Germline V CDR1 and CDR2: PRHDT, FYEKMQ (reference sequence). The CDR3 is 11 amino acids. The ends were cut back, 5 bases at V and 7 bases at J, with 8 bases in the middle. CDR3 bases: TGTGCCAGCAGCCAGGTTGGTGAAGCTTTCTTT. It encodes CASSQVGEAFF.

V and J are TRBV7-2 and TRBJ2-3, with D hard to call. The ends were cut back, 5 bases at V and 4 bases at J, with 4 bases in the middle. The CDR3 totals 11 residues. Looked up from germline, CDR1 is SGHTA and CDR2 is FQGNSA. CDR3 amino acids: CASSRADTQYF. CDR3 bases: TGTGCCAGCAGCCGTGCAGATACGCAGTATTTT.

The rearrangement uses TRBV7-9 and TRBJ1-5; 11 bases are shared with TRBD1. The CDR3 sequence is 16 residues long. V lost 1 base and J lost 4; bases outside the gene matches: 3. The V gene's germline CDR1 is SEHNR and CDR2 FQNEAQ (reference sequence). CDR3 sequence (DNA): TGTGCCAGCAGCTTAGTTGGGACAGGGGGAAATCAGCCCCAGCATTTT. This translates into CASSLVGTGGNQPQHF.

This rearrangement joins TRBV18 to TRBJ2-3; maybe TRBD1 (5 bases). Germline CDR1 reads KGHSH; CDR2 reads LQKENI. Deletions cut 6 bases from V and 1 base from J, with 17 bases between. The CDR3 runs 16 residues. CDR3 nucleotides: TGTGCCAGCTCTCCCGGAAGGTCAGGGCGCACAGATACGCAGTATTTT. It is translated as CASSPGRSGRTDTQYF.